The 27 T cell receptor beta chains below all came from one sample that was sequenced in a study of blood T cell repertoires in COVID-19. Using immunoSEQ multiplex PCR, the repertoire was profiled, and TCRdb retains in-frame clones only, with some absent. Here the sample spans about 150,000 clones, 65% to 85% being singletons. Material: peripheral blood. The receptors derive from a man aged 55-75 years with active or convalescent COVID-19.

The chain links TRBV7-2 to TRBJ2-7; a possible D gene is TRBD2 (5 bases). The V end lost 5 bases, the J end lost 0 bases, and 14 bases lay between the germline ends. Germline CDR1 is SGHTA and CDR2 is FQGNSA. The CDR3 loop spans 15 amino acids. The CDR3 loop is CASSPVGGSSYEQYF. CDR3 nucleotides: TGTGCCAGCAGCCCGGTAGGTGGGAGCTCCTACGAGCAGTACTTC.

The CDR3 sequence is CATSDPGTGAYGDEQYF. CDR3 sequence (DNA): TGTGCCACCAGTGACCCCGGGACAGGGGCCTATGGGGACGAGCAGTACTTC. This rearrangement joins TRBV24-1 to TRBJ2-7, with 10 bases aligning to TRBD1. The ends lost 4 bases at V and 5 bases at J; junction bases unmatched: 13. The germline CDR1 and CDR2 sequences are KGHDR and SFDVKD. This CDR3 contains 17 residues.

The genes are TRBV14 and TRBJ2-7, with D possibly TRBD2 on 6 matching bases. Germline V lookup: CDR1 SGHDN, CDR2 FVKESK. Trimming removed 4 bases at V and 1 base at J, with 8 bases between. The CDR3 is 13 residues long. CDR3 in amino acids: CASSLGLSYEQYF. CDR3 bases: TGTGCCAGCAGCCTGGGACTTTCCTACGAGCAGTACTTC.

This chain uses TRBV5-1 with TRBJ2-7, with D possibly being TRBD1 (6 bases). There are 16 residues in the CDR3. The germline gives CDR1 SGHRS, CDR2 YFSETQ. Trimming took 0 bases from V and 0 from J, leaving 13 bases between them. Here the CDR3 reads CASSLAEQGSSYEQYF. The DNA for the CDR3 is TGCGCCAGCAGCTTGGCTGAACAGGGAAGCTCCTACGAGCAGTACTTC.

The chain combines TRBV5-4 with TRBJ1-6; D is unresolved. The CDR3 has 14 residues. Germline V lookup: CDR1 SGHNT, CDR2 YYREEE (reference sequence). The V gene lost 0 bases and the J gene lost 7 bases, with 8 bases spanning the gap. The DNA for the CDR3 is TGTGCCAGCAGCTTGGAGCAAGTGAATTCACCCCTCCACTTT. Its translation: CASSLEQVNSPLHF.

This chain links TRBV13 with TRBJ2-5, with 9 bases that match TRBD1. The J segment lost 1 base and the V segment lost 5 bases, leaving 2 bases of the junction unmatched. The germline gives CDR1 PRHDT, CDR2 FYEKMQ (reference sequence). This CDR3 spans 14 amino acids. Written as DNA, the CDR3 is TGTGCCAGCAGCCCGGGACAGGGCCAAGAGACCCAGTACTTC. This gives the protein CASSPGQGQETQYF.

This clone was counted once. The chain has TRBV5-1 and TRBJ1-1; 10 bases agree with TRBD1. The CDR3 is made up of 14 amino acids. V lost 4 bases, J lost 6 bases, and 6 bases stayed unmatched. In germline, CDR1 is SGHRS, CDR2 YFSETQ. This CDR3 reads CASSKMGTGAEAFF. The CDR3 DNA sequence: TGCGCCAGCAGCAAGATGGGGACAGGGGCTGAAGCTTTCTTT.

A single count supports this clone. V usage is TRBV4-2 and J usage is TRBJ1-2; D is uncertain. Looked up from germline, CDR1 is LGHNA and CDR2 is YNFKEQ. With 3 bases removed from V and 0 bases from J, the gap between germline ends came to 14 bases. The CDR3 has 16 amino acids. CDR3 in amino acids: CASSQDRGTPNYGYTF. The CDR3 DNA reads TGTGCCAGCAGCCAGGACCGGGGAACTCCTAACTATGGCTACACCTTC.

The chain recombines TRBV5-8 with TRBJ2-7, with D tentatively TRBD2 (6 bases). Per the germline V gene, CDR1 is SGHTS and CDR2 is YDEGEE. V was trimmed by 6 bases and J by 8 bases, leaving 27 bases between them. This CDR3 region has 16 residues. This CDR3 reads CASNSHSGTTPMKQYF. The CDR3 region has the DNA TGTGCCAGCAACTCCCATAGCGGAACGACCCCTATGAAGCAGTACTTC.

This chain links TRBV2 with TRBJ1-2, with a possible D match to TRBD1 (5 bases). Germline lookup yields CDR1 SNHLY and CDR2 FYNNEI. The V end lost 7 bases, the J end lost 4 bases, and 28 bases lay between the germline ends. The CDR3 length is 18 residues. The CDR3 reads CASNPSDTVARNLYGYTF. In nucleotides, the CDR3 is TGTGCCAGCAACCCCTCGGACACCGTGGCCAGGAACCTCTATGGCTACACCTTC.

The count of this clone is one. This sequence joins TRBV19 and TRBJ2-7, with 9 bases identical to TRBD1. Germline V gene sequence: CDR1 LNHDA, CDR2 SQIVND (reference sequence). J gave up 0 bases and V 8 bases, and 8 bases lay outside the gene matches. CDR3 length: 15 amino acids. CDR3 bases: TGTGCCAGTTCCATCGGACAGGGGACCTCCTACGAGCAGTACTTC. It translates to CASSIGQGTSYEQYF.

The chain joins TRBV28 to TRBJ2-1; 8 bases fit TRBD1. CDR1 and CDR2 (germline): MDHEN, SYDVKM. This CDR3 comprises 16 residues. The ends lost 6 bases at V and 5 bases at J; junction bases unmatched: 12. In nucleotides, the CDR3 is TGTGCCAGCAGCCATCAGAACAGGGGGGACGACAATGAGCAGTTCTTC. It encodes CASSHQNRGDDNEQFF. The whole variable domain, filled in from reference TRBV28 and TRBJ2-1, reads DVKVTQSSRYLVKRTGEKVFLECVQDMDHENMFWYRQDPGLGLRLIYFSYDVKMKEKGDIPEGYSVSREKKERFSLILESASTNQTSMYLCASSHQNRGDDNEQFFGPGTRLTVL.

In its sample, this clone was seen a few times. The chain is built from TRBV29-1 and TRBJ2-1; 8 bases agree with TRBD2. Germline V gene lookup returns CDR1 SQVTM and CDR2 ANQGSEA. V lost 3 bases, J lost 8 bases, and 6 bases stayed unmatched. This CDR3 has 13 amino acids. The CDR3 is CSVDLSSGYEQFF. In DNA, the CDR3 is TGCAGCGTTGATCTGTCTAGCGGGTATGAGCAGTTCTTC.

The rearrangement joins TRBV3-1 (or the pseudogene TRBV3-2) to TRBJ1-5; 8 bases match TRBD1. Germline values: CDR1 LGHDT, CDR2 YNNKEL (reference sequence). The CDR3 covers 17 residues. V trimming: 1 base; J trimming: 9 bases; junction bases outside the gene matches: 14. In nucleotides, the CDR3 is TGTGCCAGCAGCCAAGGGTCGATCGTGACAGGGGATCCGCCCCAGCATTTT. Translated: CASSQGSIVTGDPPQHF.

The chain links TRBV24-1 to TRBJ2-1; 8 bases fit TRBD2. Germline values: CDR1 KGHDR, CDR2 SFDVKD. With 10 bases clipped from V and 2 bases from J, the junction kept 6 bases outside the gene matches. The CDR3 extends over 14 amino acids. This CDR3 is CATTSGGTYNEQFF. The CDR3 bases are TGTGCCACTACCAGCGGGGGAACCTACAATGAGCAGTTCTTC.

The rearrangement links TRBV7-8 to TRBJ2-3, with D perhaps matching TRBD1 (5 bases). This CDR3 comprises 15 residues. Trimming took off 8 bases at V and 3 bases at J, with 18 bases between the two ends. Germline loops: CDR1 SGHVS, CDR2 FQNEAQ. CDR3 coding DNA: TGTGCCAGCTCCAGGGCCCGGGTCCGGACAGATACGCAGTATTTT. This translates into CASSRARVRTDTQYF.

The chain uses TRBV6-2 or TRBV6-3 and TRBJ2-1; TRBD2 is a possible D gene (7 bases). The CDR3 loop spans 16 amino acids. The V gene's germline CDR1 is MNHEY and CDR2 SVGEGT. V lost 2 bases and J 6 bases, leaving 17 bases between the germline ends. CDR3 DNA: TGTGCCAGCAGTTACAGGGGGGGACCCGCCCCCAATGAGCAGTTCTTC. Its protein is CASSYRGGPAPNEQFF.

In this sample, this clone turned up a few times. The chain links TRBV19 to TRBJ2-1, with D possibly being TRBD2 (5 bases). Germline loops: CDR1 LNHDA, CDR2 SQIVND (reference sequence). The CDR3 contains 14 residues. Trimming left V 10 bases short and J 5 bases short, with 18 bases between. The CDR3, as DNA: TGTGCCACGACCCCAAGCGGCACTCACAATGAGCAGTTCTTC. Protein: CATTPSGTHNEQFF.

The table lists this clone with a few counts. The chain has TRBV10-3 and TRBJ2-2; D is perhaps TRBD1 (5 bases). Germline-derived CDR1 and CDR2 are ENHRY and SYGVKD. The CDR3 has 13 residues. Trimming took 11 bases from V and 0 from J, leaving 10 bases between them. In nucleotides, the CDR3 is TGTGCCGCGCAGACAGCGAACACCGGGGAGCTGTTTTTT. It translates to CAAQTANTGELFF.

The chain has TRBV27 and TRBJ2-7; TRBD2 agrees at 12 bases. From germline, CDR1 is MNHEY and CDR2 SMNVEV (reference sequence). The J segment lost 7 bases and the V segment lost 7 bases, leaving 14 bases of the junction unmatched. The CDR3 runs 16 residues. Here the CDR3 reads CASTPRSSGRAREQYF. CDR3 DNA sequence: TGTGCCAGCACCCCCCGATCTAGCGGGAGGGCACGGGAGCAGTACTTC.

This clone was detected once. This chain uses TRBV28 with TRBJ2-7; 8 nucleotides align to TRBD1. The V gene's germline CDR1 is MDHEN and CDR2 SYDVKM. The CDR3 is 19 amino acids. Germline trimming cut 5 bases from V and 1 base from J; bases unmatched to any gene: 19. The CDR3 here is CASSQPTHSDRGSSYEQYF. CDR3 in DNA: TGTGCCAGCAGTCAACCCACCCATAGCGACAGGGGAAGTTCCTACGAGCAGTACTTC.

The chain recombines TRBV13 with TRBJ1-5; TRBD1 is a possible D gene (5 bases). The CDR3 has 15 amino acids. The V and J ends lost 2 bases and 0 bases respectively, with 8 bases between them. Germline lookup yields CDR1 PRHDT and CDR2 FYEKMQ (reference sequence). The CDR3 DNA reads TGTGCCAGCAGCTTATCAGGGTATAGCAATCAGCCCCAGCATTTT. Residues: CASSLSGYSNQPQHF.

CDR3 nucleotides: TGTGCCAGCAGCCCGCCCCGCGTGCTAGCGGGAGGAACGGGTGAGCAGTTCTTC. The encoded protein is CASSPPRVLAGGTGEQFF. V usage is TRBV14 and J usage is TRBJ2-1; 11 bases match TRBD2. The CDR3 is made up of 18 amino acids. With V trimmed by 4 bases and J by 9 bases, 17 bases remained unmatched. The V gene's germline CDR1 is SGHDN and CDR2 FVKESK. Together with reference TRBV14 and TRBJ2-1, the CDR3 gives the full variable domain: EAGVTQFPSHSVIEKGQTVTLRCDPISGHDNLYWYRRVMGKEIKFLLHFVKESKQDESGMPNNRFLAERTGGTYSTLKVQPAELEDSGVYFCASSPPRVLAGGTGEQFFGPGTRLTVL.

The chain combines TRBV11-2 with TRBJ2-7; 11 bases are shared with TRBD2. V was clipped by 7 bases and J by 2 bases; unmatched bases: 4. In germline, CDR1 is SGHAT, CDR2 FQNNGV. The CDR3 sequence is 14 residues long. CDR3 nucleotide sequence: TGTGCCAGCACCGTAGCGGGAGGGCCCTACGAGCAGTACTTC. It encodes CASTVAGGPYEQYF.

A few counts support this clone. This sequence joins TRBV10-3 and TRBJ1-2; D possibly corresponds to TRBD1 (6 bases). The V gene's germline CDR1 is ENHRY and CDR2 SYGVKD. This CDR3 spans 15 amino acids. The V end lost 6 bases, the J end lost 8 bases, and 22 bases lay between the germline ends. The CDR3 sequence is CAISATLGGGRGYTF. Written as DNA, the CDR3 is TGTGCCATCAGCGCGACCCTTGGGGGGGGCAGGGGCTACACCTTC.

This clone was detected only once. The rearrangement joins TRBV6-5 to TRBJ1-5, with unresolved D. The CDR3 contains 14 residues. Germline CDR1 reads MNHEY; CDR2 reads SVGAGI. Trimming shortened V by 8 bases and J by 7 bases, and 18 bases separated the two germline ends. DNA for the CDR3: TGTGCCAGCGGTCCCTCGGAGGATAGGCAGCCCCAGCATTTT. Translating gives CASGPSEDRQPQHF.

The V and J genes are TRBV19 and TRBJ1-5; D unresolved. The CDR3 totals 15 residues. Germline-derived CDR1 and CDR2 are LNHDA and SQIVND (reference sequence). V lost 3 bases, J lost 0 bases, and 9 bases lay in between. The CDR3 nucleotides are TGTGCCAGTAGTATTGGGCAGATTAGCAATCAGCCCCAGCATTTT. It is translated as CASSIGQISNQPQHF.